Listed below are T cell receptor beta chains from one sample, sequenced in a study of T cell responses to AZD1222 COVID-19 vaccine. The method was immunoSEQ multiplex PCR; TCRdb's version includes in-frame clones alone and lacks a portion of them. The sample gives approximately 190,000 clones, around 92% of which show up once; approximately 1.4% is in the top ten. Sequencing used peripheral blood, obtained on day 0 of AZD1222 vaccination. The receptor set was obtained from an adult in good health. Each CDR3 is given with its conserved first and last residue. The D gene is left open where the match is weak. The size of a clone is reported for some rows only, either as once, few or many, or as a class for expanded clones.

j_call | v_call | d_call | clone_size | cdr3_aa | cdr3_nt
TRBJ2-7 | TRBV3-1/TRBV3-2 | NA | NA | CASSQGWTPPTYEQYF | TGTGCCAGCAGCCAAGGTTGGACACCCCCCACCTACGAGCAGTACTTC
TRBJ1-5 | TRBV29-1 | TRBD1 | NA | CSGGQGMNQPQHF | TGCAGCGGGGGACAGGGAATGAATCAGCCCCAGCATTTT
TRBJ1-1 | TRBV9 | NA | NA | CASSVGGSGFEAFF | TGTGCCAGCAGCGTAGGGGGGAGCGGTTTCGAAGCTTTCTTT
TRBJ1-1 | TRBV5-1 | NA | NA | CASSFGPSNTEAFF | TGCGCCAGCAGCTTTGGCCCTTCGAACACTGAAGCTTTCTTT
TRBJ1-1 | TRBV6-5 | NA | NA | CASSPSRATEAFF | TGTGCCAGCAGTCCCTCCCGGGCTACTGAAGCTTTCTTT
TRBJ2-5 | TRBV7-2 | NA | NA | CASSPATGRPETQYF | TGTGCCAGCAGTCCAGCGACGGGCCGCCCGGAGACCCAGTACTTC
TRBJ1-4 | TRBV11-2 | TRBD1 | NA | CASSFGTDEKLFF | TGTGCCAGCAGCTTTGGGACAGACGAAAAACTGTTTTTT
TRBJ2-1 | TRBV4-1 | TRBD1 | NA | CASSQGWGQVNEQFF | TGCGCCAGCAGCCAAGGCTGGGGACAGGTCAATGAGCAGTTCTTC
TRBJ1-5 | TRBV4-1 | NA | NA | CASSQVTALQPQHF | TGCGCCAGCAGCCAAGTGACTGCTTTACAGCCCCAGCATTTT
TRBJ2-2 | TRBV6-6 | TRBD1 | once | CASKIPGTGNTGELFF | TGTGCCAGCAAAATTCCCGGGACAGGGAACACCGGGGAGCTGTTTTTT
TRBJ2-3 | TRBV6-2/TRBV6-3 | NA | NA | CASSIIPGTDTQYF | TGTGCCAGCAGTATAATACCGGGGACAGATACGCAGTATTTT
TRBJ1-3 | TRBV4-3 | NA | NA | CASSQAGAGNTIYF | TGCGCCAGCAGCCAAGCAGGGGCTGGAAACACCATATATTTT
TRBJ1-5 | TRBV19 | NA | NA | CASHYDGANSNQPQHF | TGTGCCAGCCACTACGACGGCGCCAATAGCAATCAGCCCCAGCATTTT
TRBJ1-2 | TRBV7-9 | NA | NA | CASSFASNYGYTF | TGTGCCAGCAGCTTTGCGAGTAACTATGGCTACACCTTC
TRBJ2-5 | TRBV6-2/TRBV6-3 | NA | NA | CASSYQDPPQSKETQYF | TGTGCCAGCAGTTACCAGGACCCTCCCCAGAGCAAGGAGACCCAGTACTTC
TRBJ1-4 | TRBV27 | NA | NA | CASSPRDPEKLFF | TGTGCCAGCAGTCCGCGGGACCCTGAAAAACTGTTTTTT
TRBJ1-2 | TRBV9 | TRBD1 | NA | CASSVEGGQGSYGYTF | TGTGCCAGCAGCGTCGAGGGGGGACAGGGGAGCTATGGCTACACCTTC
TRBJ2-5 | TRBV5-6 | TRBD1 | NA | CASSLVTGLETQYF | TGTGCCAGCAGCTTGGTGACAGGGTTGGAGACCCAGTACTTC
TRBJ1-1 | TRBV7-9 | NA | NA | CASSMGGIMGAFF | TGTGCCAGCAGCATGGGAGGCATTATGGGGGCTTTCTTT
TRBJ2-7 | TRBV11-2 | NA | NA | CASSSHTRSSYEQYF | TGTGCCAGCAGCTCTCACACCAGGAGCTCCTACGAGCAGTACTTC
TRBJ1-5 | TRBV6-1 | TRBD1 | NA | CASSERQGSNQPQHF | TGTGCCAGCAGTGAAAGACAGGGGAGCAATCAGCCCCAGCATTTT
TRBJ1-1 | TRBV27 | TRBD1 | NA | CASSETGGPGRAFF | TGTGCCAGCAGTGAAACAGGGGGCCCCGGACGAGCTTTCTTT
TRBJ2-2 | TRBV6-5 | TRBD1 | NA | CASIRDRAGGELFF | TGTGCCAGCATTAGGGACAGGGCTGGCGGGGAGCTGTTTTTT
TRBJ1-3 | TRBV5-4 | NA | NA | CASSLAGGAGNTIYF | TGTGCCAGCAGCTTGGCCGGGGGGGCTGGAAACACCATATATTTT
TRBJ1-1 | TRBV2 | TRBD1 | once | CASSVGQGGRAGEAFF | TGTGCCAGCAGTGTGGGACAGGGGGGAAGAGCGGGTGAAGCTTTCTTT
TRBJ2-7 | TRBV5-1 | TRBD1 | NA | CASSPTGGVTYEQYF | TGCGCCAGCAGCCCGACAGGGGGCGTAACCTACGAGCAGTACTTC
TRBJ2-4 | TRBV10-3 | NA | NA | CAVQRANIQYF | TGTGCCGTTCAAAGGGCGAACATTCAGTACTTC
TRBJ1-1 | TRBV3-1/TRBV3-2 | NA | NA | CASSQWGSAAGANTEAFF | TGTGCCAGCAGCCAATGGGGGAGTGCGGCAGGGGCGAACACTGAAGCTTTCTTT
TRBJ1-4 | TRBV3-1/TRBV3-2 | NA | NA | CASSQVPGGAEKLFF | TGTGCCAGCAGCCAAGTACCCGGGGGCGCGGAAAAACTGTTTTTT
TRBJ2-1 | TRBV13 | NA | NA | CASSFRGVGSYNEQFF | TGTGCCAGCAGCTTTCGCGGGGTCGGGTCCTACAATGAGCAGTTCTTC
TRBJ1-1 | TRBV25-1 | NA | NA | CASSRGGGTEAFF | TGTGCCAGCTCAAGGGGAGGGGGTACTGAAGCTTTCTTT
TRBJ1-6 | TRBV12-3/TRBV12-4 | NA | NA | CASSSRQAAPLHF | TGTGCCAGCAGTTCCCGACAGGCGGCACCCCTCCACTTT
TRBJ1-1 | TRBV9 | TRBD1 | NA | CASSEPGGGGTEAFF | TGTGCCAGCAGCGAACCAGGGGGCGGCGGTACTGAAGCTTTCTTT
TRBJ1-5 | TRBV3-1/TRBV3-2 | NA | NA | CASSQIAGGNQPQHF | TGTGCCAGCAGCCAAATAGCCGGAGGCAATCAGCCCCAGCATTTT
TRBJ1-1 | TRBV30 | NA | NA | CAAIPGPRVNTEAFF | TGTGCCGCTATACCGGGACCGCGCGTGAACACTGAAGCTTTCTTT
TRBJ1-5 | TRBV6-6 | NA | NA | CASSYRGGQQPQHF | TGTGCCAGCAGTTACCGTGGGGGCCAGCAGCCCCAGCATTTT
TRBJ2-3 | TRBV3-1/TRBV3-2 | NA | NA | CASSHQTDTQYF | TGTGCCAGCAGCCACCAGACTGATACGCAGTATTTT
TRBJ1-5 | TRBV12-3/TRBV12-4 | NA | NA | CASSLGGQQPQHF | TGTGCCAGCAGTTTAGGGGGTCAGCAGCCCCAGCATTTT
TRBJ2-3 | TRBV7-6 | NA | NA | CASSLASGIRTDTQYF | TGTGCCAGCAGCTTAGCGTCAGGGATCCGCACAGATACGCAGTATTTT
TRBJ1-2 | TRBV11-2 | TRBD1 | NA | CASIGQGSYGYTF | TGTGCCAGCATCGGACAGGGAAGCTATGGCTACACCTTC
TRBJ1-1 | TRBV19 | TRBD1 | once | CASSAGQWDTEAFF | TGTGCCAGTAGTGCGGGACAGTGGGACACTGAAGCTTTCTTT
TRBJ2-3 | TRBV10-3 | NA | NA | CAIVGTAGATQYF | TGTGCCATCGTCGGAACGGCGGGGGCTACGCAGTATTTT
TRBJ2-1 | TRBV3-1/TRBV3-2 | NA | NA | CASSQLVISGAGEQFF | TGTGCCAGCAGCCAGTTGGTGATATCCGGGGCCGGTGAGCAGTTCTTC
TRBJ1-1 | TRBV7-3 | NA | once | CASSLTLDISPTEAFF | TGTGCCAGCAGCTTAACGCTCGACATATCCCCCACTGAAGCTTTCTTT
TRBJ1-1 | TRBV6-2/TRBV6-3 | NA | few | CASSWALMNTEAFF | TGTGCCAGCAGTTGGGCGCTCATGAACACTGAAGCTTTCTTT
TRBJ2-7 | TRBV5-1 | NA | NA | CASSLGGTGTYEQYF | TGCGCCAGCAGCTTGGGGGGGACTGGTACCTACGAGCAGTACTTC
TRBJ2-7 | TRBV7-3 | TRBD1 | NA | CASSLGQGQPYEQYF | TGTGCCAGCAGCTTAGGACAGGGGCAACCCTACGAGCAGTACTTC
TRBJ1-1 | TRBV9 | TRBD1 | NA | CASSVARTGGPEAFF | TGTGCCAGCAGCGTAGCCCGGACAGGGGGCCCTGAAGCTTTCTTT
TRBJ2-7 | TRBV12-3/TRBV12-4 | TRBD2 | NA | CASSFGPAGEQYF | TGTGCCAGCAGTTTCGGCCCAGCGGGGGAGCAGTACTTC
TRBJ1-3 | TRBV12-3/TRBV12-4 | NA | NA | CASRQTGPTIYF | TGTGCCAGCAGACAGACAGGACCCACCATATATTTT
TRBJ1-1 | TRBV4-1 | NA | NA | CASSHPDPGVTEAFF | TGCGCCAGCAGCCATCCTGACCCAGGGGTCACTGAAGCTTTCTTT
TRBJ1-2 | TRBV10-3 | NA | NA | CAISDQREGLGGYTF | TGTGCCATCAGTGATCAGAGGGAGGGCTTGGGTGGCTACACCTTC
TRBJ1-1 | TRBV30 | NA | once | CAWSHIEAFF | TGTGCCTGGAGCCACATTGAAGCTTTCTTT